A single sample gave rise to the 19 T cell receptor beta chains below, sequenced in a study of blood T cell repertoires in COVID-19. The protocol was immunoSEQ multiplex PCR, while the TCRdb copy is restricted to in-frame clones and leaves out a portion. The top ten clones hold about 18% of a sample with nearly 85,000 clones, around four fifths of them seen once. Sequencing was performed on peripheral blood. Receptors were obtained from a woman aged 60 to 75 with acute or convalescent COVID-19.

This chain connects TRBV7-9 to TRBJ1-6; 9 positions match TRBD1. Germline trimming cut 5 bases from V and 7 bases from J; bases unmatched to any gene: 6. Germline V gene data show CDR1 as SEHNR and CDR2 as FQNEAQ (reference sequence). This CDR3 has 15 residues. The CDR3 here is CASSQGQGGNSPLHF. The CDR3 nucleotides are TGTGCCAGCAGCCAGGGACAGGGTGGAAATTCACCCCTCCACTTT. The full variable domain, rest sourced from reference TRBV7-9 and TRBJ1-6, is DTGVSQNPRHKITKRGQNVTFRCDPISEHNRLYWYRQTLGQGPEFLTYFQNEAQLEKSRLLSDRFSAERPKGSFSTLEIQRTEQGDSAMYLCASSQGQGGNSPLHFGNGTRLTVT.

The rearrangement joins TRBV29-1 to TRBJ2-2, with 11 bases that match TRBD1. Per the germline V gene, CDR1 is SQVTM and CDR2 is ANQGSEA. There are 15 residues in the CDR3. The J segment lost 5 bases and the V segment lost 7 bases, leaving 9 bases of the junction unmatched. The CDR3 loop reads CSGRTGGSRTGELFF. CDR3 DNA: TGCAGCGGTCGGACAGGGGGCTCGAGGACCGGGGAGCTGTTTTTT.

The chain links TRBV11-3 to TRBJ2-3; no firm D call. Germline lookup yields CDR1 SGHNT and CDR2 YENEEA. V lost 2 bases and J lost 2, with 14 bases in between. The CDR3 has 16 amino acids. The CDR3 sequence: CASSLSPTSFTDTQYF. The CDR3 DNA sequence: TGTGCCAGCAGCTTATCTCCGACTTCTTTCACAGATACGCAGTATTTT.

For this clone: The junction shows a germline mismatch at one end, possibly a read error. The V and J genes are TRBV7-7 and TRBJ2-5, with 9 bases lining up with TRBD2. This CDR3 comprises 16 residues. Germline V lookup: CDR1 SSHAT, CDR2 FNYEAQ (reference sequence). CDR3 loop: CASSFGAGGRQETQYF. CDR3 in DNA: TGTGCTAGCAGCTTCGGGGCGGGAGGGCGGCAAGAGACCCAGTACTTC.

The chain combines TRBV6-5 with TRBJ2-5, with a tentative D call TRBD2 (5 bases). V lost 0 bases, J lost 3 bases, and 11 bases lay in between. In germline, CDR1 is MNHEY, CDR2 SVGAGI. The CDR3 contains 15 residues. The CDR3 DNA sequence: TGTGCCAGCAGTTACTCCTCGAACGGGAAAGAGACCCAGTACTTC. It translates to CASSYSSNGKETQYF.

This chain links TRBV7-2 with TRBJ2-5; TRBD2 matches at 9 bases. The J segment lost 3 bases and the V segment lost 5 bases, leaving 10 bases of the junction unmatched. This CDR3 region has 16 residues. In germline, CDR1 is SGHTA, CDR2 FQGNSA. CDR3 bases: TGTGCCAGCAGCCCTTTTCGCGGGGGGGGTGAAGAGACCCAGTACTTC. Its protein product is CASSPFRGGGEETQYF.

The rearrangement joins TRBV7-3 to TRBJ1-2, with D possibly TRBD1 on 6 matching bases. V was cut by 4 bases and J by 4 bases, with 13 bases left in between. Germline assignment: CDR1 SGHTA and CDR2 FQGTGA. The CDR3 sequence is 14 residues long. The CDR3 protein is CASSSYAGVYGYTF. In nucleotides, the CDR3 is TGTGCCAGCAGCTCTTATGCAGGGGTCTATGGCTACACCTTC.

The chain employs TRBV7-2 and TRBJ2-7; TRBD2 is a possible D gene (5 bases). Germline CDR1 reads SGHTA; CDR2 reads FQGNSA. The CDR3 has 15 amino acids. V gave up 6 bases and J gave up 0 bases, with 15 bases separating them. CDR3 DNA: TGTGCCAGCAGTTATTCGAGCGGACTCTCCTACGAGCAGTACTTC. Translation: CASSYSSGLSYEQYF.

This chain uses TRBV11-3 with TRBJ2-3, with a tentative D call TRBD2 (5 bases). Trimming pared 0 bases from V and 4 bases from J, leaving 23 bases between. Germline lookup yields CDR1 SGHNT and CDR2 YENEEA. CDR3 length equals 19 residues. CDR3 region: CASSLDEPILVAGPDTQYF. The CDR3 DNA follows: TGTGCCAGCAGCTTAGATGAGCCGATACTAGTGGCGGGCCCAGATACGCAGTATTTT. The full variable domain, with the rest looked up from reference TRBV11-3 and TRBJ2-3, is EAGVVQSPRYKIIEKKQPVAFWCNPISGHNTLYWYLQNLGQGPELLIRYENEEAVDDSQLPKDRFSAERLKGVDSTLKIQPAELGDSAVYLCASSLDEPILVAGPDTQYFGPGTRLTVL.

V and J are TRBV3-1 (or the pseudogene TRBV3-2) and TRBJ2-5, with TRBD2 matching over 9 bases. The V and J ends lost 1 base and 2 bases, in that order; junction bases with no gene match: 5. Germline CDR1 is LGHDT and CDR2 is YNNKEL (reference sequence). The CDR3 length is 16 residues. CDR3 bases: TGTGCCAGCAGCCAAGGCCTCCTAGCGGGGCAAGAGACCCAGTACTTC. It yields the protein CASSQGLLAGQETQYF.

The V and J genes are TRBV5-4 and TRBJ1-5, with 12 bases that match TRBD1. The V gene end was trimmed by 4 bases and the J gene end by 1 base; junction bases not matched to a gene: 12. In germline, CDR1 is SGHNT, CDR2 YYREEE (reference sequence). The length of the CDR3 is 19 residues. CDR3 sequence (DNA): TGTGCCAGCAGCCCGGGACAGGGGGCCAAAGACGGGAGCAATCAGCCCCAGCATTTT. Protein product: CASSPGQGAKDGSNQPQHF.

The CDR3 loop is CASSLRTGNHEKLFF. CDR3 bases: TGTGCCAGCAGCCTTAGGACAGGGAATCACGAAAAACTGTTTTTT. This chain joins TRBV14 and TRBJ1-4; 8 bases match TRBD1. The germline gives CDR1 SGHDN, CDR2 FVKESK. CDR3 size: 15 residues. V was clipped by 4 bases and J by 8 bases; unmatched bases: 9.

The chain joins TRBV2 to TRBJ2-7; 10 nucleotides line up with TRBD2. Germline assignment: CDR1 SNHLY and CDR2 FYNNEI. The CDR3 length is 14 residues. V was pared by 6 bases and J by 2 bases, with 4 bases of the junction left unmatched. This chain's CDR3 is CASRKREGPYEQYF. The CDR3 nucleotides read TGTGCCAGCAGGAAGCGGGAGGGCCCCTACGAGCAGTACTTC.

The sample holds one count of this clone. The chain combines TRBV7-8 with TRBJ1-2; no clear D. Germline lookup yields CDR1 SGHVS and CDR2 FQNEAQ. This CDR3 comprises 15 residues. V lost 2 bases and J lost 1, with 11 bases in between. The CDR3 sequence is CASSLTLSRNYGYTF. Here the CDR3 DNA reads TGTGCCAGCAGCTTAACCCTTTCGCGTAACTATGGCTACACCTTC.

This clone was seen many times. This sequence joins TRBV13 and TRBJ2-1, with TRBD2 matching over 7 bases. The CDR3 length is 16 residues. With V trimmed by 5 bases and J by 7 bases, 14 bases remained unmatched. Germline CDR1 and CDR2: PRHDT and FYEKMQ (reference sequence). CDR3 bases: TGTGCCAGCAGCCCCTGGGGTGGGGAGGGCGGAAATGAGCAGTTCTTC. Its protein product is CASSPWGGEGGNEQFF.

The chain carries TRBV9 and TRBJ2-3; 14 bases are shared with TRBD2. There are 18 residues in the CDR3. The V segment lost 4 bases and the J segment 4 bases; nucleotides outside the gene matches: 11. CDR1 and CDR2 from the germline V gene are SGDLS and YYNGEE. The CDR3: CASSHGTSGGRKADTQYF. The CDR3 region has the DNA TGTGCCAGCAGCCACGGGACTAGCGGGGGTAGGAAGGCAGATACGCAGTATTTT.

This rearrangement joins TRBV6-5 to TRBJ1-5; D possibly corresponds to TRBD1 (5 bases). The CDR3 runs to 13 residues. Trimming removed 7 bases at V and 3 bases at J, with 10 bases between. CDR1 MNHEY and CDR2 SVGAGI come from the germline V gene. CDR3 loop: CASKGRVNQPQHF. The CDR3 region has the DNA TGTGCCAGCAAGGGGAGGGTCAATCAGCCCCAGCATTTT.

The CDR3 is CAWVGQGARDTQYF. The CDR3 DNA reads TGTGCCTGGGTGGGACAGGGTGCAAGAGATACGCAGTATTTT. V and J are TRBV30 and TRBJ2-3; 9 nucleotides align to TRBD1. V shed 5 bases, J shed 5 bases, and the junction held 8 bases outside the gene matches. In germline, CDR1 is GTSNPN, CDR2 SVGIG (reference sequence). This CDR3 has 14 residues.

This clone was picked up a small number of times. The chain combines TRBV30 with TRBJ1-2; TRBD1 might be the D (6 bases). This CDR3 contains 13 residues. CDR1 GTSNPN and CDR2 SVGIG come from the germline V gene (reference sequence). V was cut by 3 bases and J by 2 bases, with 10 bases left in between. The chain's CDR3 is CAWSEQGNYGYTF. CDR3 nucleotide sequence: TGTGCCTGGAGCGAACAGGGAAACTATGGCTACACCTTC.